This T cell receptor (beta chain) was identified during a study of T-cell memory formation after mild COVID-19. Whole-study context: Most TCR clusters belonged to a single donor. General observations from the study: CD4/CD8 balance held among clones contracting day 15 to 85, and later expanders leaned CD4+. CD8+ contracting clones occupied EMRA, while CD4+ ones occupied mainly CM and EM.

With respect to this clonotype: Its antigen is not identified.

Sample barcodes and UMIs were carried by the TCR alpha and TCR beta cDNA libraries that 5'RACE generated with constant-segment primers. TCRdb passed the 5' RACE reads through MiXCR, listing each CDR3 protein once. The sample records around 250,000 distinct CDR3 sequences, 8% to 10% being singletons. The CDR3 is made up of 14 amino acids. Trimming cost V 1 base and J 8 bases, with 15 bases left between them. CDR1 is LGHNA and CDR2 is YSLEER in the germline V gene. Material: PBMCs or a T cell subset sorted from them (not recorded which). The TCR sequence derives from a man younger than 35 who had mild COVID-19 (a few samples of this study predate the infection). Cell type and time point are not known. The V and J genes are TRBV4-3 and TRBJ2-7; D is perhaps TRBD1 (7 bases). CDR3 residues: CASSQVGGGAKQYF. CDR3 bases: TGCGCCAGCAGCCAAGTCGGAGGGGGCGCGAAGCAGTACTTC.